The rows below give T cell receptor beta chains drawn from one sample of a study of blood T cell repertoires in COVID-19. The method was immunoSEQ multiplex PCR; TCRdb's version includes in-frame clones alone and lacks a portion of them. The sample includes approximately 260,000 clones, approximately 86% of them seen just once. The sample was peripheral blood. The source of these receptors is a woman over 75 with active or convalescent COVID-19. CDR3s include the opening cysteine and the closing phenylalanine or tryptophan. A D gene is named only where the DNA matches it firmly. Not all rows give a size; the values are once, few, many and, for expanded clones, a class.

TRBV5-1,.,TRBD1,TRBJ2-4,CASSDTQGARNIQYF,TGCGCCAGCAGCGATACACAGGGGGCTCGAAACATTCAGTACTTC
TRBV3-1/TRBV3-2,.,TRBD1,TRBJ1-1,CASSQMDRGTEAFF,TGTGCCAGCAGCCAAATGGACAGGGGAACTGAAGCTTTCTTT
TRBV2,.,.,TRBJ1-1,CASSEVGATEAFF,TGTGCCAGCAGTGAAGTGGGGGCCACTGAAGCTTTCTTT
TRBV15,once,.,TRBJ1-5,CATSSGLSNQPQHF,TGTGCCACCAGCAGTGGACTGAGCAATCAGCCCCAGCATTTT
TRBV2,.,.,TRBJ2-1,CASKWDLNEQFF,TGTGCCAGCAAGTGGGACTTAAATGAGCAGTTCTTC
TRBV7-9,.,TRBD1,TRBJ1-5,CASSYSTGLSNQPQHF,TGTGCCAGCAGCTATTCGACAGGGCTTAGCAATCAGCCCCAGCATTTT
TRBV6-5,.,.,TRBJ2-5,CASSYSGGRETQYF,TGTGCCAGCAGTTATTCGGGGGGCCGGGAGACCCAGTACTTC
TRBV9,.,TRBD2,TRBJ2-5,CASNAGAVETQYF,TGTGCCAGCAACGCGGGAGCTGTAGAGACCCAGTACTTC
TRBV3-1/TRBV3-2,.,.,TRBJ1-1,CASSQVWLAGNTEAFF,TGTGCCAGCAGCCAAGTCTGGTTGGCGGGGAACACTGAAGCTTTCTTT
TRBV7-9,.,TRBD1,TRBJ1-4,CASSSMRTGVKLFF,TGTGCCAGCAGCTCGATGCGTACAGGGGTGAAACTGTTTTTT
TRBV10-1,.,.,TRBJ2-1,CASSYTGPANEQFF,TGCGCCAGCAGTTACACAGGGCCGGCCAATGAGCAGTTCTTC
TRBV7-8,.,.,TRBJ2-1,CASSLVGLASYNEQFF,TGTGCCAGCAGCTTAGTAGGTCTAGCCTCCTACAATGAGCAGTTCTTC
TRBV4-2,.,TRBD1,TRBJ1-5,CASSQARGYNQPQHF,TGTGCCAGCAGCCAAGCCAGGGGGTACAATCAGCCCCAGCATTTT
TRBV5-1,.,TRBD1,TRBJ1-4,CASSSGQGVATNEKLFF,TGCGCCAGCAGCTCGGGACAGGGTGTAGCAACTAATGAAAAACTGTTTTTT
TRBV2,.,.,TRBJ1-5,CASGPEQLNQPQHF,TGTGCCAGCGGCCCGGAACAGTTAAATCAGCCCCAGCATTTT
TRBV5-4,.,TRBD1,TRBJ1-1,CASGQGILESSEAFF,TGTGCCAGCGGACAGGGCATTTTGGAGTCTTCTGAAGCTTTCTTT
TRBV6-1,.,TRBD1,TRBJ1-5,CGGSEQGEFDQPQHF,TGTGGCGGAAGTGAACAGGGGGAGTTCGATCAGCCCCAGCATTTT